These 7 T cell receptor beta chains share one sample of origin, sequenced in a study of glioma-infiltrating T cells. Using RNA template, CDR3s of TCR alpha and beta were amplified with iRepertoire arm-PCR. TCRdb recomputed calls from the multiplex PCR reads with MiXCR, one row per CDR3 protein. Of approximately 90,000 distinct CDR3 sequences in the sample, about a quarter were seen once. Sequenced input: glioma tissue, nonneoplastic brain tissue, or PBMCs (not recorded which). Receptors originate from a human donor with low-grade glioma or glioblastoma, undergoing nonglioma brain surgery, or in good health (not recorded which).

The genes are TRBV5-5 and TRBJ2-5; 7 bases are a match to TRBD1. Trimming took 3 bases from V and 1 from J; bases not matched to a gene: 3. Germline V gene lookup returns CDR1 SGHKS and CDR2 YYEKEE (reference sequence). This CDR3 spans 14 amino acids. The CDR3 region has the DNA TGTGCCAGCAGCTCGACAGGGACCCAAGAGACCCAGTACTTC. This translates into CASSSTGTQETQYF.

This clonotype was found a few times. The chain couples TRBV7-8 to TRBJ2-7; possible D gene TRBD1, 5 bases. This CDR3 has 14 residues. Germline V gene data show CDR1 as SGHVS and CDR2 as FQNEAQ. Trimming took off 0 bases at V and 3 bases at J, with 9 bases between the two ends. CDR3 in amino acids: CASSLAARVYEQYF. The CDR3 DNA reads as TGTGCCAGCAGCTTAGCGGCCAGGGTCTACGAGCAGTACTTC.

As concerns this clonotype: The junction does not match germline at one end; this may be a read error. V and J are TRBV29-1 and TRBJ1-3; D remains unclear. This CDR3 comprises 14 residues. Germline values: CDR1 SQVTM, CDR2 ANQGSEA. For the CDR3, the DNA is TGCAGCGTTGATAAGGCAGACTCTGGAAGCACCATATATTTT. Its translation: CSVDKADSGSTIYF.

This clonotype came up many times. V and J are TRBV6-1 and TRBJ1-1; 7 bases line up with TRBD1. V shed 8 bases and J 10 bases; nucleotides not matched to a gene: 16. Germline V gene data show CDR1 as MNHNS and CDR2 as SASEGT. This CDR3 has 14 amino acids. The CDR3 nucleotides read TGTGCCAGCGGACCTCTTGGGACAGCCGCCGCAGCTTTCTTT. It specifies CASGPLGTAAAAFF.

This clonotype was counted ten times or more. This rearrangement joins TRBV19 to TRBJ1-5, with TRBD1 as a possible D gene (5 bases). This CDR3 comprises 14 residues. Trimming took 4 bases from V and 9 from J, leaving 16 bases between them. The germline V gene has CDR1 LNHDA and CDR2 SQIVND (reference sequence). This CDR3 is CASSTRGKWWPQHF. CDR3 sequence (DNA): TGTGCCAGTAGTACCCGGGGGAAATGGTGGCCCCAGCATTTT.

The table lists this clonotype with many counts. The genes are TRBV2 and TRBJ1-4; D is unresolved. The V end lost 2 bases, the J end lost 8 bases, and 12 bases lay between the germline ends. This CDR3 region has 14 residues. Germline V lookup: CDR1 SNHLY, CDR2 FYNNEI. This CDR3 reads CASSERRSKEKLFF. In DNA form, the CDR3 reads TGTGCCAGCAGTGAACGACGGAGTAAAGAAAAACTGTTTTTT.

By share of the sample, this clonotype is medium-sized. J is TRBJ1-3 and V is TRBV6-1; D uncertain. V lost 5 bases and J lost 0, with 8 bases in between. Looked up from germline, CDR1 is MNHNS and CDR2 is SASEGT. The CDR3 is 14 residues long. CDR3 residues: CASSRRYSGNTIYF. The CDR3 nucleotides read TGTGCCAGCAGTCGACGGTACTCTGGAAACACCATATATTTT.